This T cell receptor (beta chain) was identified in a study of T cell responses to AZD1222 COVID-19 vaccine (dated by TCRdb to 2020 to 2022). Regarding the research as a whole: AZD1222 recipients given second doses at about 4 weeks or at about 12 weeks were pooled, since spike-specific TCR depth and breadth were not found to differ between the two schedules. A total of approximately 250 trial participants underwent TCR sequencing, of whom about 210 had received two doses of AZD1222 and about 25 had received two doses of the MenACWY control vaccine. Trial participants were enrolled into age subgroups of 18-55, 56-69 and 70-plus years, which contained about 150, 27 and 61 TCR-sequenced participants, respectively.

CDR1 and CDR2 are read off the germline V gene as SGDLS and YYNGEE. The CDR3 contains 15 residues, cysteine and phenylalanine counted. The sequence is cut down to CDR3 DNA, 45 bases in frame from base 1. Clipping removes 3 bases from V and 8 bases from J, with 10 as the unmatched junction base count. On this clone: This receptor's antigen is unknown. Base qualities are missing; no much larger clone stands one base away.

The time point label, as the study defines it: baseline before first vaccination. The vaccinee samples were drawn from two UK trials, COV001 and COV002, one of which was a single-blind randomized controlled phase 2/3 trial testing AZD1222 (ChAdOx1 nCoV-19) in healthy adults. Trial participant PBMC samples were collected at day 0 and day 28 after the second dose for TCRbeta chain sequencing. On the study overall, not on this receptor specifically: Reportedly, close to half of the unique spike-specific TCRs recognized epitopes lying outside the regions that are mutated in the B.1.351 and B.1.1.7 variants. No day 14 peak-response samples were available, so repertoires were characterized only after the peak T cell response. Conclusions about previously exposed vaccinees are limited, since just a handful of AZD1222 recipients were seropositive for SARS-CoV-2 at baseline. The whole spike protein was spanned by vaccine-associated CD4 TCRs, and dominant responses were seen in regions 160-218 and 743-854. The 56-69-year group was small, and its depth increase did not reach significance, likely because of low power. A significant rise in spike-specific TCR breadth and depth was observed after two AZD1222 doses relative to day 0 and relative to MenACWY recipients. Participants were mostly white British and included more females than males, and it was suggested by the authors that clonal diversity may have been underestimated.

The CDR3 regions of human TCRbeta chains were analyzed by immunosequencing. The authors' pipeline ran thus. Repertoire TCRs were matched against a reference library of SARS-CoV-2-specific TCRs generated with the MIRA antigen-specificity platform. Breadth was defined as the fraction of unique TCRs that were SARS-CoV-2-associated. Depth was defined as the fraction of total T cells that were SARS-CoV-2-associated. Using the MIRA data, each spike-specific TCR was assigned both to the spike region to which the TCR was reactive and to a CD4 or CD8 class. Log10-transformed breadth and depth values were compared by one-way ANOVA with Sidak's multiple comparisons tests. Sourced from immuneACCESS, this table was stored by TCRdb with only in-frame sequences that have V and J called. A share of the clones is absent; for the studies checked, an unresolved V gene accounts for under half, and the remainder has no known explanation. The DNA gave D and trimming, while V, J and clone size come from that table. The sample table shows 130,000 or so clones, and around 94% are seen once. Clones ranked in the top ten supply over 6.5% of the sample.

Sequenced here: peripheral blood, sampled on day 0 of AZD1222 vaccination. The V gene is TRBV9 and the J gene is TRBJ2-1; 8 middle bases align to TRBD2. The receptor comes from an adult in good health. The CDR3: CASSASGGIGYEQFF. The DNA sequence is TGTGCCAGCAGCGCCTCGGGAGGGATAGGCTATGAGCAGTTCTTC.